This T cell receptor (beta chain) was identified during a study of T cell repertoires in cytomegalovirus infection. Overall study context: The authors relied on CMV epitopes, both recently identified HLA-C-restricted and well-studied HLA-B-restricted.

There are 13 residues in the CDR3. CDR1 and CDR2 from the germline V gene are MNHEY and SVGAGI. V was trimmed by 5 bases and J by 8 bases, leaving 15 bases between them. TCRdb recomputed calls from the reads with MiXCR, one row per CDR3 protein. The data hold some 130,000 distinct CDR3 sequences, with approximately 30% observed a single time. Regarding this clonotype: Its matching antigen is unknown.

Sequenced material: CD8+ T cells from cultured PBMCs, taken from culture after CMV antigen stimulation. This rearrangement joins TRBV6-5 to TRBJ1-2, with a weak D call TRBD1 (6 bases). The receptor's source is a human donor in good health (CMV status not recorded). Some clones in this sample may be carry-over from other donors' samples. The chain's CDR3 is CASSPDRMSGYTF. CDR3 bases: TGTGCCAGCAGTCCTGACAGGATGAGCGGCTACACCTTC.